Listed below are T cell receptor beta chains from one sample, sequenced in a study of shared clonotypes between healthy human individuals. Produced via immunoSEQ multiplex PCR; TCRdb's table is partial and in-frame only. The top ten clones hold more than 0.95% of a sample with about 1,900,000 clones, about 95% of them seen once. Material for sequencing was naive CD8+ T cells sorted from blood. Receptor source: a man in his late teens or twenties in good health. Each CDR3 is given with its conserved first and last residue. The order of the fields is CDR3 length, J gene, V gene, clone size, CDR3 protein. Rows give clone size only sometimes, using once, few, many, or a class for an expanded clone.

12	TRBJ2-7	TRBV6-5	NA	CASWTGDYEQYF
12	TRBJ2-7	TRBV7-9	NA	CASSRGYNEQYF
15	TRBJ2-3	TRBV30	NA	CAWSPPGQGTDTQYF
11	TRBJ1-1	TRBV30	NA	CAWSVGGKAFF
14	TRBJ2-1	TRBV6-5	NA	CATWDRVSYNEQFF
15	TRBJ2-5	TRBV27	NA	CASSLNLFKSETQYF
15	TRBJ1-2	TRBV13	NA	CASSSGTESYYGYTF
15	TRBJ2-5	TRBV7-9	NA	CASSFSTSGEETQYF
14	TRBJ2-7	TRBV5-8	NA	CASSVPGQGYEQYF
15	TRBJ2-7	TRBV6-5	NA	CASSYSDRGNYEQYF
16	TRBJ1-5	TRBV27	few	CASSSPDFSTNQPQHF
13	TRBJ2-7	TRBV6-4	NA	CASSPTGWHEQYF
15	TRBJ2-7	TRBV18	NA	CASSREREGRYEQYF
14	TRBJ2-7	TRBV6-5	NA	CASRRDSYSYEQYF
14	TRBJ2-1	TRBV7-6	once	CASSLATSYNEQFF
19	TRBJ2-1	TRBV5-4	once	CASSLSRLTTSLPYNEQFF
13	TRBJ2-2	TRBV2	NA	CASQTGGGGELFF
15	TRBJ1-2	TRBV7-2	NA	CASSLGFSGRHGYTF
16	TRBJ2-1	TRBV5-6	NA	CASSLGTGVSYNEQFF
17	TRBJ2-1	TRBV7-2	NA	CASSSVGQVYNYNEQFF
13	TRBJ2-5	TRBV19	NA	CATGTIAEETQYF
15	TRBJ1-2	TRBV6-5	NA	CASREGSLPNYGYTF
13	TRBJ2-7	TRBV7-9	NA	CALLGTGPTEQYF
15	TRBJ2-7	TRBV5-1	NA	CASSVLGQGRGEQYF
15	TRBJ2-1	TRBV11-2	NA	CASSLQGFLYNEQFF
15	TRBJ2-2	TRBV27	NA	CASSRASLRTGELFF
15	TRBJ1-5	TRBV7-9	NA	CASSLDTGVGQPQHF
15	TRBJ2-5	TRBV13	NA	CASSPLGADQETQYF
15	TRBJ1-1	TRBV5-1	NA	CASSLEPALNTEAFF
15	TRBJ1-2	TRBV7-9	NA	CASSLGIGGRYGYTF
13	TRBJ1-1	TRBV6-1	once	CASRFHGMTEAFF
13	TRBJ1-5	TRBV19	NA	CASSLAIYSPQHF
17	TRBJ2-1	TRBV9	NA	CASSGSLGLASDNEQFF
13	TRBJ2-7	TRBV27	NA	CASSIRRGYEQYF
15	TRBJ2-7	TRBV4-1	NA	CASSPRRDSSYEQYF
12	TRBJ2-7	TRBV5-8	NA	CASSLSSYEQYF
14	TRBJ1-5	TRBV7-9	NA	CASSFGQGHWPQHF
15	TRBJ2-5	TRBV30	NA	CAWSVGSAFQETQYF
16	TRBJ2-7	TRBV27	NA	CASSSSTSGTSYEQYF
16	TRBJ2-3	TRBV7-9	NA	CASSLVGSLDTDTQYF
16	TRBJ2-5	TRBV13	NA	CASSPGSGLGQETQYF
21	TRBJ2-6	TRBV27	NA	CASSLRRISGEDISGANVLTF
14	TRBJ2-5	TRBV28	NA	CASSVAGEQETQYF
15	TRBJ2-7	TRBV13	NA	CASSPGLITFYEQYF
13	TRBJ1-2	TRBV25-1	NA	CASSADRGPGYTF